A selection of T cell receptor beta chains follows, all from one sample in a study of T cell changes during pregnancy in multiple sclerosis. TCRdb's table, derived via immunoSEQ multiplex PCR, lists solely in-frame clones and lacks some. This table holds about 60,000 clones, roughly 92% found once. This specimen consisted of peripheral blood, obtained in the first trimester of pregnancy. These receptors all stem from a female donor with multiple sclerosis, enrolled in a pregnancy study. Each CDR3 is given with its conserved first and last residue. D genes are given only for firm matches. Some rows mark clone size as missing; the rest say once, few, many or name a class of expanded clone.

J	V	size	D	CDR3	DNA
TRBJ1-4	TRBV19	-	TRBD1	CASSSLGTGTEKLFF	TGTGCCAGTAGTAGCCTAGGGACAGGCACTGAAAAACTGTTTTTT
TRBJ2-2	TRBV19	-	TRBD2	CASSILGLAGTGELFF	TGTGCCAGTAGTATATTGGGACTAGCGGGCACCGGGGAGCTGTTTTTT
TRBJ2-5	TRBV9	-	TRBD1	CASSTTGNPEQETQYF	TGTGCCAGCAGCACGACAGGGAATCCCGAACAAGAGACCCAGTACTTC
TRBJ2-7	TRBV18	-	TRBD1	CASSPLLPGTGGYEQYF	TGTGCCAGCTCACCATTACTTCCCGGGACAGGGGGCTACGAGCAGTACTTC
TRBJ1-3	TRBV6-5	-	-	CASSSGQLRSGNTIYF	TGTGCCAGCAGTTCCGGACAGTTACGCTCTGGAAACACCATATATTTT
TRBJ1-2	TRBV11-1	-	TRBD1	CASSLFRGYGYTF	TGTGCCAGCAGCTTATTCAGGGGGTATGGCTACACCTTC
TRBJ2-2	TRBV9	-	-	CASSDQVNTGELFF	TGTGCCAGCAGCGATCAGGTGAACACCGGGGAGCTGTTTTTT
TRBJ1-2	TRBV7-3	-	TRBD1	CASSETQGADGYTF	TGTGCCAGCAGCGAAACACAGGGGGCTGATGGCTACACCTTC
TRBJ2-5	TRBV7-2	-	TRBD2	CASSLIGGGGTQYF	TGTGCCAGCAGCTTAATCGGGGGGGGCGGGACCCAGTACTTC
TRBJ2-7	TRBV9	-	TRBD2	CASSARGTGGSYEQYF	TGTGCCAGCAGCGCCCGGGGGACGGGGGGATCCTACGAGCAGTACTTC
TRBJ2-1	TRBV7-3	-	-	CASSPSRVNYNEQFF	TGTGCCAGCAGCCCTTCTAGAGTAAACTACAATGAGCAGTTCTTC
TRBJ1-3	TRBV11-3	-	-	CASSLSGGNGNTIYF	TGTGCCAGCAGCTTAAGTGGGGGCAATGGAAACACCATATATTTT
TRBJ1-2	TRBV30	-	-	CAWFPSLGGYTF	TGTGCCTGGTTCCCGTCATTGGGCGGCTACACCTTC
TRBJ1-1	TRBV7-3	-	-	CASSLTGFSTEAFF	TGTGCCAGCAGCCTCACAGGTTTCAGCACTGAAGCTTTCTTT
TRBJ2-7	TRBV5-5	-	TRBD1	CASSWTGSSYEQYF	TGTGCCAGCAGCTGGACAGGGAGCTCCTACGAGCAGTACTTC
TRBJ2-2	TRBV2	-	-	CASRKGHNTGELFF	TGTGCCAGCAGGAAGGGACACAACACCGGGGAGCTGTTTTTT
TRBJ2-7	TRBV9	-	-	CASSIDSSFYEQYF	TGTGCCAGCAGCATTGACAGCTCTTTCTACGAGCAGTACTTC
TRBJ1-1	TRBV30	-	-	CAWKTGNTEAFF	TGTGCCTGGAAGACAGGAAACACTGAAGCTTTCTTT
TRBJ2-2	TRBV25-1	-	-	CASSEFANTGELFF	TGTGCCAGCAGTGAGTTCGCGAACACCGGGGAGCTGTTTTTT
TRBJ1-3	TRBV29-1	-	-	CSLPVPPGNTIYF	TGCAGCCTGCCGGTACCTCCTGGAAACACCATATATTTT
TRBJ2-7	TRBV12-5	once	TRBD1	CASGTGQVYEQYF	TGTGCTAGTGGTACAGGACAGGTGTACGAGCAGTACTTC
TRBJ1-1	TRBV5-6	-	TRBD1	CASSLAGGLTTEAFF	TGTGCCAGCAGCTTGGCAGGGGGACTGACCACTGAAGCTTTCTTT
TRBJ1-3	TRBV11-2	-	TRBD1	CASSLGQGPIYF	TGTGCCAGCAGCTTGGGACAGGGCCCCATATATTTT
TRBJ1-1	TRBV4-1	-	-	CASSQNSGAEAFF	TGCGCCAGCAGCCAAAACTCGGGAGCTGAAGCTTTCTTT
TRBJ2-5	TRBV27	-	TRBD2	CASSPIMGGLAGGSGTQYF	TGTGCCAGCAGTCCGATTATGGGAGGACTAGCGGGGGGTAGCGGGACCCAGTACTTC
TRBJ2-3	TRBV4-1	-	TRBD2	CASSSRTSGATDTQYF	TGCGCCAGCAGCTCCCGGACTAGCGGGGCCACAGATACGCAGTATTTT
TRBJ2-1	TRBV11-2	-	-	CASSLGLVGAGINEQFF	TGTGCCAGCAGCTTAGGGCTGGTGGGGGCCGGGATAAATGAGCAGTTCTTC
TRBJ2-1	TRBV7-2	-	-	CASSPRMAYEQFF	TGTGCCAGCAGCCCTAGGATGGCCTATGAGCAGTTCTTC
TRBJ1-4	TRBV7-8	-	-	CASSLVGAGRAGEKLFF	TGTGCCAGCAGCTTAGTAGGTGCCGGGAGGGCAGGTGAAAAACTGTTTTTT
TRBJ1-6	TRBV6-1	-	-	CANGQSSGSPLHF	TGTGCCAACGGACAGTCTTCTGGGTCACCCCTCCACTTT
TRBJ1-3	TRBV11-2	-	-	CASSAEANRGNTIYF	TGTGCCAGCAGCGCGGAGGCCAATAGGGGAAACACCATATATTTT
TRBJ1-1	TRBV5-4	-	-	CASSLADTRGKAFF	TGTGCCAGCAGCTTGGCCGATACCCGGGGGAAAGCTTTCTTT
TRBJ2-3	TRBV27	-	TRBD1	CASSVDRAADTQYF	TGTGCCAGCAGTGTGGACAGGGCGGCAGATACGCAGTATTTT
TRBJ2-5	TRBV11-3	-	-	CASSFGGLGQETQYF	TGTGCCAGCAGCTTCGGGGGTTTAGGCCAAGAGACCCAGTACTTC
TRBJ2-5	TRBV4-1	-	TRBD2	CASSQGQRGPAETQYF	TGCGCCAGCAGCCAAGGCCAGCGGGGGCCGGCGGAGACCCAGTACTTC
TRBJ1-6	TRBV9	-	TRBD1	CASSTRTGYYNSPLHF	TGTGCCAGCAGCACCAGGACAGGGTACTATAATTCACCCCTCCACTTT
TRBJ2-3	TRBV5-4	-	TRBD2	CASSLIGLAVAGTDTQYF	TGTGCCAGCAGCTTGATCGGACTAGCGGTCGCGGGCACAGATACGCAGTATTTT
TRBJ2-2	TRBV7-9	-	TRBD1	CASSFPGQGADGELFF	TGTGCCAGCAGCTTTCCGGGACAGGGAGCTGACGGGGAGCTGTTTTTT
TRBJ2-7	TRBV10-3	-	-	CAISEPGQNSGYEQYF	TGTGCCATCAGTGAACCAGGGCAGAACTCCGGTTACGAGCAGTACTTC
TRBJ2-2	TRBV25-1	-	TRBD2	CASSESGTMNTGELFF	TGTGCCAGCAGTGAATCGGGGACTATGAACACCGGGGAGCTGTTTTTT
TRBJ1-2	TRBV7-2	-	TRBD1	CASSPTGTGFPNYGYTF	TGTGCCAGCAGCCCAACCGGGACAGGATTCCCTAACTATGGCTACACCTTC
TRBJ1-2	TRBV9	once	-	CASSVEGAGDYGYTF	TGTGCCAGCAGCGTAGAAGGGGCTGGGGACTATGGCTACACCTTC
TRBJ1-1	TRBV19	few	-	CASSSHSLMNTEAFF	TGTGCCAGTAGTTCCCACAGCCTCATGAACACTGAAGCTTTCTTT
TRBJ2-7	TRBV7-9	-	TRBD2	CASRSGAGATYEQYF	TGTGCCAGCAGAAGCGGAGCGGGGGCCACCTACGAGCAGTACTTC
TRBJ1-2	TRBV25-1	-	-	CASSLSGGYTF	TGTGCCAGCAGTCTTTCGGGGGGCTACACCTTC
TRBJ2-3	TRBV5-1	-	-	CASSTRGAADTQYF	TGCGCCAGCAGCACCCGGGGGGCCGCAGATACGCAGTATTTT
TRBJ1-3	TRBV18	-	-	CASSQGRTQAGNTIYF	TGTGCCAGCTCACAAGGCCGGACACAGGCGGGAAACACCATATATTTT
TRBJ2-2	TRBV11-2	-	TRBD1	CASSGTGVNTGELFF	TGTGCCAGCAGCGGGACAGGGGTGAACACCGGGGAGCTGTTTTTT
TRBJ2-1	TRBV15	-	TRBD1	CATRDRGHNEQFF	TGTGCCACCAGGGACAGGGGGCACAATGAGCAGTTCTTC
TRBJ2-7	TRBV5-4	-	-	CASSLTGPSSYEQYF	TGTGCCAGCAGCCTTACAGGACCGAGCTCCTACGAGCAGTACTTC
TRBJ2-4	TRBV11-3	-	-	CASSSGGGGRTIQYF	TGTGCCAGCAGCTCAGGGGGCGGGGGACGGACCATTCAGTACTTC
TRBJ1-1	TRBV7-2	-	-	CASSPDAGTEAFF	TGTGCCAGCAGCCCCGACGCGGGAACTGAAGCTTTCTTT
TRBJ1-2	TRBV7-8	-	TRBD1	CASSLGTGVYGYTF	TGTGCCAGCAGCTTAGGGACAGGGGTCTATGGCTACACCTTC